This TCR beta chain appears in the sequencing data of a study of Graves' ophthalmopathy and Graves' hyperthyroidism. In the study overall: The authors collected peripheral blood at initial diagnosis, before any treatment.

As concerns this clonotype: A much larger clonotype is one base distant, so this may be a read error.

The V gene's germline CDR1 is SGHTA and CDR2 FQGNSA. The V end lost 1 base, the J end lost 7 bases, and 11 bases lay between the germline ends. The CDR3 has 13 amino acids. RNA transcripts yielded amplified TCR beta CDR3 regions. HTBI-primed RT-PCR formed the first round, and a multiplex PCR formed the second. TCRdb re-analysed the multiplex PCR reads in MiXCR, keeping a single row per CDR3 protein. The sample holds more than 300,000 distinct CDR3 sequences; approximately 17% are singletons and the top ten take 2.4%. This chain joins TRBV7-2 and TRBJ2-7, with a possible D match to TRBD2 (5 bases). Source material: peripheral blood. This clonotype was sampled from an adult woman with stable Graves' hyperthyroidism. The DNA for the CDR3 is TGTGCCAGCAGCTTAGTGATCCGGGGAGAGCAGTACTTC. Residues: CASSLVIRGEQYF. The full variable domain, in which reference TRBV7-2 and TRBJ2-7 provide the parts outside the CDR3, is GAGVSQSPSNKVTEKGKDVELRCDPISGHTALYWYRQSLGQGLEFLIYFQGNSAPDKSGLPSDRFSAERTGGSVSTLTIQRTQQEDSAVYLCASSLVIRGEQYFGPGTRLTVT.